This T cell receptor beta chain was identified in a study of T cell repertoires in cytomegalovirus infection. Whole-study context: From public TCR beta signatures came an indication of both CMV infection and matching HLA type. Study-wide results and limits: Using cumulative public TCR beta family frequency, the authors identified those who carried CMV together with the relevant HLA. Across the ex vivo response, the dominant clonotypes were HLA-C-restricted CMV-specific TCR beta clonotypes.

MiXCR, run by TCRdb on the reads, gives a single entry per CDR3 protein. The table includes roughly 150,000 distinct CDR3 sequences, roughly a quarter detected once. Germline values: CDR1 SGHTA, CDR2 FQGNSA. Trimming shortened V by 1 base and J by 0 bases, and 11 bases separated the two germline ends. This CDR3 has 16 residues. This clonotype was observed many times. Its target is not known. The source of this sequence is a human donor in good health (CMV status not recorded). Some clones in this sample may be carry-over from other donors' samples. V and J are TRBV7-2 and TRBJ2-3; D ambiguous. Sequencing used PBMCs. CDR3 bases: TGTGCCAGCAGCTTAGATAGTTGGGTGAGCACAGATACGCAGTATTTT. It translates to CASSLDSWVSTDTQYF.